This T cell receptor (beta chain) was sequenced during a study of OX40 agonist ivuxolimab in advanced cancers. Study overall: Patients received ivuxolimab, an agonistic anti-OX40 (CD134) antibody.

TCRdb keeps only in-frame clones here, not all; method: immunoSEQ multiplex PCR. The sample has tens of thousands of clones, roughly 84% seen once. Material: CD4+ or CD8+ T cells sorted from blood, obtained in a trial of the OX40 agonist ivuxolimab. The origin of this receptor is an adult with an advanced solid tumor such as melanoma, head and neck, liver or kidney cancer.

The CDR3 DNA is TGTGCCACCAGCGCGACCGGGACTAGCGGGAGTATTTTGGACGAGCAGTACTTC. This translates into CATSATGTSGSILDEQYF. The J gene is TRBJ2-7, the V gene TRBV15, with TRBD2 matching over 14 bases. The J segment lost 5 bases and the V segment lost 5 bases, leaving 14 bases of the junction unmatched. The V gene's germline CDR1 is LNHNV and CDR2 YYDKDF (reference sequence). This CDR3 is 18 amino acids long.